This T cell receptor (beta chain) was recorded in a study of CXCR3-negative and CXCR3-positive naive CD8 T cells. It was by 5' RACE with UMI labels that the TRB cDNA libraries were prepared. TCRdb derives one entry per CDR3 protein from the 5' RACE reads, leaving out DNA. The sample table sets out about 6,400 distinct CDR3 sequences. Of note for this clonotype: The antigen remains unidentified.

Looked up from germline, CDR1 is SEHNR and CDR2 is FQNEAQ (reference sequence). The CDR3 loop spans 12 amino acids. Overall study results and limits: TRB CDR3 hydrophobicity was greater in CXCR3-positive naive cells than in CXCR3-negative naive cells. CXCR3 expression partially decreased after cryopreservation; most assays used fresh PBMCs.

This TCR was sampled from a human donor in good health. Some clones in this sample may be carry-over from other donors' samples. The material sequenced was naive CXCR3+ CD8+ T cells from blood. As for subset: CD45RO-CCR7+CD27+CD95- naive CD8+ T cells expressing CXCR3 (TNR3+). The V gene is TRBV7-9, the J gene TRBJ2-1; the TCRdb D gene call, TRBD2, has no DNA to confirm it. Here the CDR3 reads CAIPSARNEQFF.